This T cell receptor (beta chain) was captured by sequencing in a study of blood T cells in healthy people across ages. This clonotype turned up a few times. Germline V gene sequence: CDR1 MNHNY, CDR2 SVGAGI (reference sequence). This CDR3 has 12 amino acids. The V end was cut by 6 bases, the J end by 3 bases, with 3 bases between. A second PCR of about 7 to 12 cycles used a sample-barcoded 5' primer and a J-beta primer mix. The template-switch adaptor, which had 12 random nucleotides, put a tag on each cDNA molecule. One entry per CDR3 protein, called by TCRdb with MiXCR from the 5' RACE reads. Of around 1.5 million distinct CDR3 sequences listed, about 40% are singletons.

The V gene is TRBV6-6, the J gene TRBJ2-6; D is ambiguous. The specimen sequenced was blood. This TCR derives from a woman in her late teens or twenties in good health. The CDR3 nucleotides read TGTGCCAGCAGATTTGGGGCCAACGTCCTGACTTTC. Its protein product is CASRFGANVLTF.